This T cell receptor (beta chain) was observed in a study of blood T cell repertoires in COVID-19. Overall study context: Samples taken during acute and convalescent COVID-19 were collected in the United States, Italy and Spain.

Measured with immunoSEQ multiplex PCR; TCRdb has only the in-frame clones, and not every one. Found here are about 240,000 clones, around 87% of them singletons; the top ten hold approximately 7.9%. The CDR3 has 17 amino acids. From germline, CDR1 is SGHNT and CDR2 YYREEE (reference sequence). V was cut by 7 bases and J by 5 bases, with 22 bases left in between. The chain uses TRBV5-4 and TRBJ1-6; D is perhaps TRBD1 (5 bases). The TCR sequence derives from a man aged 60-69 years who had recovered from COVID-19. The sample was peripheral blood. The DNA of the CDR3 is TGTGCCAGCTCAGCTTCTATGCTCCGACAGAATAATTCACCCCTCCACTTT. Translated: CASSASMLRQNNSPLHF.